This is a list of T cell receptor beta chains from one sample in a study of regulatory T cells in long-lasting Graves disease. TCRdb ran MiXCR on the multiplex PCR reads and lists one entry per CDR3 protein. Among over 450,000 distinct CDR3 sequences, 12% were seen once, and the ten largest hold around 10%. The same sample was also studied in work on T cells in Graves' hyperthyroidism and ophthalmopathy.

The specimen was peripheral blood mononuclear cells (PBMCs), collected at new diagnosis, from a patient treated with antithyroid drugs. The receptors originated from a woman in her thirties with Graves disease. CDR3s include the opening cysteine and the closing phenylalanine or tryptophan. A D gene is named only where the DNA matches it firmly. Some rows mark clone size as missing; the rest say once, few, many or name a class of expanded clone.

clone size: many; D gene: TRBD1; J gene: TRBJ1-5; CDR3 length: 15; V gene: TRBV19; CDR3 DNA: TGTGCCAGTAGTACGGACAGGGCGATCAATCAGCCCCAGCATTTT; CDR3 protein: CASSTDRAINQPQHF
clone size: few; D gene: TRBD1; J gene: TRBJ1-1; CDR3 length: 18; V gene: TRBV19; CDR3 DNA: TGTGCCAGAAGTATACTGGTCCGGACAGGGGAAACGAACACTGAAGCTTTCTTT; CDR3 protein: CARSILVRTGETNTEAFF
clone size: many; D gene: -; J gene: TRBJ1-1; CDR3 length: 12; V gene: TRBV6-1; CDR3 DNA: TGTGCCAGCAGGGACGCTGGGACTGAAGCTTTCTTT; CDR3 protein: CASRDAGTEAFF
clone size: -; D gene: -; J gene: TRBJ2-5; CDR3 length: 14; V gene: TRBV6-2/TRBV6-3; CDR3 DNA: TGTGCCAGCAGTGAATTGGACAGACAAGAGACCCAGTACTTC; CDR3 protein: CASSELDRQETQYF
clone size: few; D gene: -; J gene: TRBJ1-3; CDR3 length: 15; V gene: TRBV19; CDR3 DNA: TGTGCCAGTAGTATCCTCGGGATCCATGGAAACACCATATATTTT; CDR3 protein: CASSILGIHGNTIYF
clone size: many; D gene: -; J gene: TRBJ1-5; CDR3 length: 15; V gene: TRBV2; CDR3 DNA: TGTGCCAGCAGTGTTCGGCAGTCTCCGGATCAGCCCCAGCATTTT; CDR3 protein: CASSVRQSPDQPQHF
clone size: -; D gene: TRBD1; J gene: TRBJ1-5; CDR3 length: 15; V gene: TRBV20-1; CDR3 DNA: TGCAGTGCTAGAGCGCAGGGGGCCATCAATCAGCCCCAGCATTTT; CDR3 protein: CSARAQGAINQPQHF
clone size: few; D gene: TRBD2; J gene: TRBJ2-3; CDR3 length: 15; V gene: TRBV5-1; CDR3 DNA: TGCGCCAGCAAGGGTCCGGGACTAGCTCCAGATACGCAGTATTTT; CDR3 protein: CASKGPGLAPDTQYF
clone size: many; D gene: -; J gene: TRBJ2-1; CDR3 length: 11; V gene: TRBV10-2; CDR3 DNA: TGCGCCAGCATATTCTACAATGAGCAGTTCTTC; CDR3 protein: CASIFYNEQFF
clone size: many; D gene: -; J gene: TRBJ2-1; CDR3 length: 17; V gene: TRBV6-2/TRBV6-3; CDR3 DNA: TGTGCCAGCAGTCGACCAGGGGCGGGCGGGCCTAACAATGAGCAGTTCTTC; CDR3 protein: CASSRPGAGGPNNEQFF
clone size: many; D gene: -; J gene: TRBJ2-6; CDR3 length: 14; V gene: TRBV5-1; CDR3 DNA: TGCGCCAGCAGCTTGGACCCTGGGGCCAACGTCCTGACTTTC; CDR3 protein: CASSLDPGANVLTF
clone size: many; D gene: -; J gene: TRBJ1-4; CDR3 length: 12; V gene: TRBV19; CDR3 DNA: TGTGCCAGTAGTATCCGGGGAGAAAAACTGTTTTTT; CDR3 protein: CASSIRGEKLFF
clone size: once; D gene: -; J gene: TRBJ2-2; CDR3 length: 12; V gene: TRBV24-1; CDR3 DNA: TGTGCCACCAGTGATTCTCCCCCGAAGCTGTTTTTT; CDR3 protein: CATSDSPPKLFF
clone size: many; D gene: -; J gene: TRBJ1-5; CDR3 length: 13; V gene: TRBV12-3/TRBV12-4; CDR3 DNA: TGTGCCAGCAGTATAGACAGTTATCAGCCCCAGCATTTT; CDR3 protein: CASSIDSYQPQHF
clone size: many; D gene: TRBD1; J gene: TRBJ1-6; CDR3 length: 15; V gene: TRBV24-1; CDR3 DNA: TGTGCCACCAGTGAGGGGGGGACAGCCAATTCACCCCTCCACTTT; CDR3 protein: CATSEGGTANSPLHF
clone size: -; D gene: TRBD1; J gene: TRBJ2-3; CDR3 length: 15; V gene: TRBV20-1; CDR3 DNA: TGCAGTGCTAGAGATACCGGACAGGGCACAGATACGCAGTATTTT; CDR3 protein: CSARDTGQGTDTQYF
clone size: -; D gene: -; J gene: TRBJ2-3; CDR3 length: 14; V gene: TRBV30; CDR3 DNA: TGTGCCTGGAGTCTGGCGGGACCCACAGATACGCAGTATTTT; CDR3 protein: CAWSLAGPTDTQYF
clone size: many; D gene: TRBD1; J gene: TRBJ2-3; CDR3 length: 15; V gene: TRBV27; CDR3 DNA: TGTGCCAGCAGTTTTAACAGGGGCCACACAGATACGCAGTATTTT; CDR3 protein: CASSFNRGHTDTQYF
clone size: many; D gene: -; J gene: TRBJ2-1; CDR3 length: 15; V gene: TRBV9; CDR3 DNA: TGTGCCAGCAGCTACAACCCCGAGGGAGCTTATGAGCAGTTCTTC; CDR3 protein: CASSYNPEGAYEQFF
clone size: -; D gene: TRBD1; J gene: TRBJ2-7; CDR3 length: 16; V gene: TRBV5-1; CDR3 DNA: TGCGCCAGCAGCTTGTGGGACAGGGCGAGCTCCTACGAGCAGTACTTC; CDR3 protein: CASSLWDRASSYEQYF
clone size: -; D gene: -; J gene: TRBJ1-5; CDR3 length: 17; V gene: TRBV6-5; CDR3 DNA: TGTGCCAGCAGTTCTCGCCCGGGACGCCTCATGGATCAGCCCCAGCATTTT; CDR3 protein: CASSSRPGRLMDQPQHF
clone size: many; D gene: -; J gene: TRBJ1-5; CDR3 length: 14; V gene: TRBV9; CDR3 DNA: TGTGCCAGCAGCGTAGGAGGACCTAATCAGCCCCAGCATTTT; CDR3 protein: CASSVGGPNQPQHF
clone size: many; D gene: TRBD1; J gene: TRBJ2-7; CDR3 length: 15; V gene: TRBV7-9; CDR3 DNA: TGTGCCAGCAGCAGCAGACAGGGGAGGAATTACGAGCAGTACTTC; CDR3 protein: CASSSRQGRNYEQYF
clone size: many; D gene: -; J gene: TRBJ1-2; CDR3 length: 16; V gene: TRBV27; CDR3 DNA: TGTGCCAGCAGTTTAACGGGCGTCCTATCCGGCTATGGCTACACCTTC; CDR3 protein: CASSLTGVLSGYGYTF
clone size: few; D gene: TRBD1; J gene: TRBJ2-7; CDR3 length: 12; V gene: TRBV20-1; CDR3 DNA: TGCAGTGCCCGCCGGGACAGCTACGAGCAGTACTTC; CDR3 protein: CSARRDSYEQYF
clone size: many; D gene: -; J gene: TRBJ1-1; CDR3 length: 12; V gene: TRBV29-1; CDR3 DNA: TGCAGCGTTGATCCGGGGACGACTGAAGCTTTCTTT; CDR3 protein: CSVDPGTTEAFF
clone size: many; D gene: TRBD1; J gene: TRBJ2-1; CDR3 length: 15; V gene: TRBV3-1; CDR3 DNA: TGTGCCAGCAGCCTCCTAGGACAGGAATACAATGAGCAGTTCTTC; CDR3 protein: CASSLLGQEYNEQFF